This T cell receptor beta chain was sequenced in a study of cytomegalovirus exposure and HLA in healthy donors. Turning to this clone: Its antigen is not identified.

With V trimmed by 6 bases and J by 0 bases, 11 bases remained unmatched. This CDR3 comprises 17 residues. From germline, CDR1 is SGHTA and CDR2 FQGTGA. The PCR had 60 Vbeta and 13 Jbeta primers. The method was immunoSEQ multiplex PCR; TCRdb's version includes in-frame clones alone and lacks a portion of them. The data show about 76,000 clones, roughly 79% seen once. General study results and limits: Earlier results showed most TCR beta V segments being productive about 87% or about 30% of the time.

This chain uses TRBV7-3 with TRBJ2-1; 7 bases agree with TRBD2. This TCR was recovered from a woman aged 30 to 39 in good health and CMV-seronegative. Sequencing was carried out using PBMCs. As DNA, the CDR3 is TGTGCCAGCAGTTCTACACCTAGCGGTAGCTCCTACAATGAGCAGTTCTTC. It specifies CASSSTPSGSSYNEQFF. The whole variable domain, filled in from reference TRBV7-3 and TRBJ2-1, reads GAGVSQTPSNKVTEKGKYVELRCDPISGHTALYWYRQSLGQGPEFLIYFQGTGAADDSGLPNDRFFAVRPEGSVSTLKIQRTERGDSAVYLCASSSTPSGSSYNEQFFGPGTRLTVL.